This T cell receptor beta chain came from a study of blood T cell repertoires in COVID-19. Study context: Samples taken during acute and convalescent COVID-19 were collected in the United States, Italy and Spain. Sample material is recorded as cDNA or gDNA derived from T cells, B-cell-depleted T cells, or PBMCs.

The authors' processing: Amplification from reference gene primers served as the basis for estimated nucleated cell counts. TCRdb's table, derived via immunoSEQ multiplex PCR, lists solely in-frame clones and lacks some. V and J calls and clone size are copied from that table; D and trimming were computed from the DNA. The sample contains roughly 140,000 clones, approximately 90% of which appear only once. What was sequenced was peripheral blood. The sequence was obtained from an elderly woman with acute or convalescent COVID-19.

The CDR3 DNA sequence: TGTGCCATCAGTGACCCGACAGGGGGCTCGACTAATGAAAAACTGTTTTTT. Translation: CAISDPTGGSTNEKLFF. The rearrangement joins TRBV10-3 to TRBJ1-4, with 10 positions matching TRBD1. Per the germline V gene, CDR1 is ENHRY and CDR2 is SYGVKD. This CDR3 contains 17 residues. V shed 3 bases and J 2 bases; nucleotides not matched to a gene: 6.